Listed here are 3 T cell receptor beta chains from one sample, sequenced in a study of T cells in narcolepsy. Data came from immunoSEQ multiplex PCR; TCRdb stores just in-frame clones and leaves some out. The table has 25,000 to 30,000 clones, over 75% seen once. The sample was CD45RA- memory CD4+ T cells from PBMCs. The receptors here all came from a human donor with narcolepsy.

Comments on this clone: Other DNA variants within this sample encode the same CDR3. In nucleotides, the CDR3 is TGCGCCAGCAGCTTGGAAGGGGCCTACGAGCAGTACTTC. Its translation is CASSLEGAYEQYF. This chain uses TRBV5-1 with TRBJ2-7; TRBD1 is a possible D gene (5 bases). The V end was cut by 0 bases, the J end by 2 bases, with 6 bases between. The CDR3 consists of 13 residues. Germline CDR1 reads SGHRS; CDR2 reads YFSETQ.

The chain combines TRBV19 with TRBJ1-1, with D tentatively TRBD1 (6 bases). CDR1 is LNHDA, CDR2 SQIVND, per germline (reference sequence). The V end lost 6 bases, the J end lost 3 bases, and 17 bases lay between the germline ends. This CDR3 has 15 amino acids. In DNA, the CDR3 is TGTGCCAGTAGAAAGAGGGGGGGCGCAGACACTGAAGCTTTCTTT. The encoded protein is CASRKRGGADTEAFF. Together with reference TRBV19 and TRBJ1-1, the CDR3 gives the full variable domain: DGGITQSPKYLFRKEGQNVTLSCEQNLNHDAMYWYRQDPGQGLRLIYYSQIVNDFQKGDIAEGYSVSREKKESFPLTVTSAQKNPTAFYLCASRKRGGADTEAFFGQGTRLTVV.

The rearrangement uses TRBV27 and TRBJ1-2, with D hard to call. This CDR3 is built from 14 residues. V shed 2 bases and J shed 7 bases, with 14 bases lying between them. Per germline, CDR1 MNHEY and CDR2 SMNVEV (reference sequence). The CDR3 sequence is CASSLSRMVSGYTF. For the CDR3, the DNA is TGTGCCAGCAGTTTAAGCAGGATGGTCTCTGGCTACACCTTC.